The 28 T cell receptor beta chains given below trace back to one sample, sequenced in a study of molecular identifiers for immune sequencing clone quantification. TCRdb independently ran MiXCR on the PCR reads; one entry per CDR3 protein. The data contain about 640,000 distinct CDR3 sequences, roughly 21% of them singletons. Sequenced sample: naive CD8+ T cells from blood, with Jurkat cell RNA spiked in. Subset specified: FACS-sorted CD8+CD4-CCR7+CD45RA+ naive T cells. Receptor source: a human donor in good health. Some libraries in this study had Jurkat cell RNA spiked in.

V and J are TRBV28 and TRBJ1-5; the D is unclear. Trimming took 5 bases from V and 6 from J, leaving 11 bases between them. The CDR3 spans 13 residues. The V gene's germline CDR1 is MDHEN and CDR2 SYDVKM. The CDR3 bases are TGTGCCAGCAGTCCACACGGATCTCAGCCCCAGCATTTT. Protein product: CASSPHGSQPQHF.

Turning to this clonotype: A clone one base away is much larger, so this may be a read error. Since no conserved phenylalanine or tryptophan closes the CDR3, a read error is the likely cause. This chain joins TRBV5-1 and TRBJ2-3; 11 bases fit TRBD1. CDR3 length equals 19 residues. The germline CDR1 and CDR2 sequences are SGHRS and YFSETQ. Trimming at V came to 0 bases and at J to 3 bases, leaving 12 bases not matched to a gene. CDR3 region: CASSLGTGGRWIATDTQYS. For the CDR3, the DNA is TGCGCCAGCAGCTTGGGGACAGGGGGCCGATGGATCGCGACAGATACGCAGTATTCT.

There are many counts of this clonotype. The rearrangement joins TRBV4-3 to TRBJ2-7; 10 bases are a match to TRBD2. J gave up 2 bases and V 0 bases, and 4 bases lay outside the gene matches. The V gene's germline CDR1 is LGHNA and CDR2 YSLEER. The CDR3 sequence is 16 residues long. CDR3 sequence reads: CASSQETSGFTYEQYF. CDR3 bases: TGCGCCAGCAGCCAAGAGACTAGCGGGTTCACCTACGAGCAGTACTTC.

Of note for this clonotype: Since a much larger clone is just one base distant, this may be a read error. Because the CDR3 is missing its conserved closing phenylalanine or tryptophan, this is likely a read error. The gene calls are TRBV9 and TRBJ2-3; 7 positions match TRBD1. The germline gives CDR1 SGDLS, CDR2 YYNGEE. This CDR3 has 15 amino acids. V lost 4 bases, J lost 0 bases, and 5 bases stayed unmatched. This CDR3 reads CASSSGQLSTDTQYL. CDR3 nucleotides: TGTGCCAGCAGCTCGGGACAGTTAAGCACAGATACGCAGTATCTT.

This chain uses TRBV18 with TRBJ2-5; D unclear. Germline CDR1 KGHSH, CDR2 LQKENI. Trimming stripped 5 bases from V and 5 bases from J, with 9 bases between. The CDR3 is made up of 12 amino acids. The CDR3 spells CASSSNTETQYF. CDR3 bases: TGTGCCAGCTCATCCAACACTGAGACCCAGTACTTC.

Points on this clonotype: This may stem from a read error, because a much larger clone lies one nucleotide away. The chain couples TRBV27 to TRBJ2-5; D assignment may be TRBD1 or TRBD2 (5 bases each). CDR3 length: 14 residues. Deletions cut 6 bases from V and 1 base from J, with 12 bases between. Germline V CDR1 and CDR2: MNHEY, SMNVEV (reference sequence). The CDR3 reads CASRGRGSQETQYF. CDR3 in DNA: TGTGCCAGCAGGGGACGGGGCTCCCAAGAGACCCAGTACTTC.

This clonotype was found many times. The chain links TRBV24-1 to TRBJ2-2, with 9 bases aligning to TRBD1. Unmatched junction bases numbered 9, after V lost 11 bases and J lost 0 bases. The CDR3 totals 16 residues. The germline V gene encodes CDR1 KGHDR and CDR2 SFDVKD. CDR3 sequence: CAISRDRESNTGELFF. Written as DNA, the CDR3 is TGTGCCATAAGTCGGGACAGGGAGTCGAACACCGGGGAGCTGTTTTTT.

V is TRBV19 and J is TRBJ1-5; D possibly corresponds to TRBD1 (5 bases). CDR1 is LNHDA and CDR2 is SQIVND in the germline V gene (reference sequence). CDR3 size: 15 residues. The V end lost 3 bases, the J end lost 6 bases, and 15 bases lay between the germline ends. The DNA for the CDR3 is TGTGCCAGTAGTATTGAAGGAGGGGAGGGTCAGCCCCAGCATTTT. Translating it yields CASSIEGGEGQPQHF.

This clonotype was recorded at least ten times. The J gene is TRBJ2-3, the V gene TRBV18, with D perhaps TRBD2 (6 bases). Trimming took off 4 bases at V and 2 bases at J, with 19 bases between the two ends. The CDR3 spans 17 residues. Per the germline V gene, CDR1 is KGHSH and CDR2 is LQKENI. The CDR3 loop is CASSLIYRDFDTDTQYF. CDR3 nucleotide sequence: TGTGCCAGCTCACTAATCTACCGGGACTTTGACACAGATACGCAGTATTTT.

This clonotype appeared a few times. This chain connects TRBV11-2 to TRBJ1-4, with D maybe TRBD1 (5 bases). Deletions cut 2 bases from V and 0 bases from J, with 10 bases between. This CDR3 spans 16 amino acids. Looked up from germline, CDR1 is SGHAT and CDR2 is FQNNGV. The chain's CDR3 is CASSLQQTATNEKLFF. In DNA form, the CDR3 reads TGTGCCAGCAGCTTACAGCAGACAGCAACTAATGAAAAACTGTTTTTT. Based on the CDR3 plus reference TRBV11-2 and TRBJ1-4, the full variable domain is EAGVAQSPRYKIIEKRQSVAFWCNPISGHATLYWYQQILGQGPKLLIQFQNNGVVDDSQLPKDRFSAERLKGVDSTLKIQPAKLEDSAVYLCASSLQQTATNEKLFFGSGTQLSVL.

Notes on this clonotype: A read error is possible here, since a much larger clone lies one base away. The chain recombines TRBV11-2 with TRBJ2-5, with 11 bases lining up with TRBD2. Looked up from germline, CDR1 is SGHAT and CDR2 is FQNNGV. The CDR3 has 15 amino acids. CDR3 DNA: TGTGCCTGCAGCTCCACCGGGACTAGCGGAGAGACCCAGTACTTC. Translated, it gives CACSSTGTSGETQYF.

This clonotype was recorded at least ten times. The chain links TRBV21-1 to TRBJ2-1. TRBV21-1 is annotated as a pseudogene. This CDR3 contains 8 residues. CDR3 amino acids: CASSIGFF. CDR3 sequence (DNA): TGTGCCAGCAGCATAGGGTTCTTC.

As regards this clonotype: Being one base from a much bigger clone, this may be a read error. V and J are TRBV19 and TRBJ2-1; D may be TRBD1 (7 bases). The CDR3 consists of 13 residues. Per germline, CDR1 LNHDA and CDR2 SQIVND (reference sequence). CDR3 DNA: TGTGCCACAGGGGGGACCACCTACAATGGGCAGTTCTTC. It encodes CATGGTTYNGQFF. Looking up the rest from reference TRBV19 and TRBJ2-1 gives the full variable domain: DGGITQSPKYLFRKEGQNVTLSCEQNLNHDAMYWYRQDPGQGLRLIYYSQIVNDFQKGDIAEGYSVSREKKESFPLTVTSAQKNPTAFYLCATGGTTYNGQFFGPGTRLTVL.

This clonotype came up many times. CDR3 nucleotides: TGTGCCAGCAGCGGCCTAGCGGAAACCTACGAGCAGTACTTC. It is translated as CASSGLAETYEQYF. V gene TRBV12-3 or TRBV12-4 combines with J gene TRBJ2-7; the match to TRBD2 covers 7 bases. This CDR3 has 14 amino acids. The trim removed 6 bases at V and 2 bases at J, leaving 7 bases unmatched.

At least ten counts were recorded for this clonotype. The rearrangement joins TRBV9 to TRBJ1-1; TRBD1 might be the D (6 bases). Trimming cost V 0 bases and J 6 bases, with 9 bases left between them. The length of the CDR3 is 13 residues. Germline loops: CDR1 SGDLS, CDR2 YYNGEE. The CDR3: CASSVGGGSEAFF. In nucleotides, the CDR3 is TGTGCCAGCAGCGTAGGCGGGGGCTCTGAAGCTTTCTTT.

This clonotype was observed at least ten times. The chain uses TRBV6-5 and TRBJ1-1; D uncertain. Between the trimmed V and J ends, which lost 3 bases and 1 base, there was a span of 6 bases. The CDR3 contains 13 residues. CDR1 is MNHEY, CDR2 SVGAGI, per germline. CDR3 in amino acids: CASSYSANTEAFF. For the CDR3, the DNA is TGTGCCAGCAGTTATTCGGCGAACACTGAAGCTTTCTTT.

Comments on this clonotype: This may come from a read error, since a much larger clone is one base off. The genes are TRBV7-9 and TRBJ2-7; 11 nucleotides line up with TRBD1. The CDR3 is 13 residues long. V shed 10 bases and J 5 bases; nucleotides not matched to a gene: 7. From germline, CDR1 is SEHNR and CDR2 FQNEAQ (reference sequence). CDR3 DNA sequence: TGTGCCAACAGGGGACAGGGGGTCCACGAGCAGTACTTC. This codes for CANRGQGVHEQYF.

The sample holds many counts of this clonotype. The rearrangement joins TRBV27 to TRBJ1-1, with TRBD1 matching 8 bases. CDR1 and CDR2 (germline): MNHEY, SMNVEV (reference sequence). The CDR3 totals 13 residues. Trimming took 10 bases from V and 1 from J; bases not matched to a gene: 5. The CDR3 coding sequence is TGTGCCACAGGGGGCCTTGAGAACACTGAAGCTTTCTTT. Translating gives CATGGLENTEAFF.

Of note for this clonotype: Just one base apart from a much larger clone, this may be a read error. The chain carries TRBV6-5 and TRBJ2-2; no firm D call. Trimming took off 6 bases at V and 3 bases at J, with 8 bases between the two ends. The CDR3 length is 13 residues. Germline lookup yields CDR1 MNHEY and CDR2 SVGAGI. CDR3 nucleotide sequence: TGTGCCAGCAGGCCAACTGACACCGGGGAGCTGTTTTTT. As protein: CASRPTDTGELFF.

In this sample, this clonotype turned up many times. The V call is TRBV25-1, the J call TRBJ2-7, with D possibly matching TRBD1 (6 bases). CDR3 size: 14 residues. Trimming removed 5 bases at V and 3 bases at J, with 14 bases between. Germline V gives CDR1 MGHDK, CDR2 SYGVNS. In nucleotides, the CDR3 is TGTGCCAGCAGTTTCTCGGGACAAAGCTACGAGCAGTACTTC. It specifies CASSFSGQSYEQYF.

This clonotype was counted many times. The J gene is TRBJ2-7, the V gene TRBV4-1, with D unclear. V lost 0 bases and J 4 bases, leaving 10 bases between the germline ends. This CDR3 is built from 14 residues. Germline V gene data show CDR1 as MGHRA and CDR2 as YSYEKL. DNA for the CDR3: TGCGCCAGCAGCCAAGAGGCTATGGGGTACGAGCAGTACTTC. Protein product: CASSQEAMGYEQYF.

As for this clonotype: Germline and junction disagree at one end, which may indicate a read error. V usage is TRBV7-9 and J usage is TRBJ2-7; perhaps TRBD1 as D (5 bases). Germline CDR1 and CDR2: SEHNR and FQNEAQ (reference sequence). The CDR3 is 13 residues long. The CDR3 DNA is TGTGCCAGCAACTTAGGGGTTGGCTACGAGCAGTACTTC. It yields the protein CASNLGVGYEQYF.

In the case of this clonotype: A much larger clone differs from this one at a single base, so this may be a read error. In nucleotides, the CDR3 is TGTGCCAGCAAGACGGGCTACATGAACACTGAAGCTCTCTTT. It is translated as CASKTGYMNTEALF. The J gene is TRBJ1-1, the V gene TRBV2; D is unresolved. The germline gives CDR1 SNHLY, CDR2 FYNNEI. CDR3 length: 14 amino acids.

As concerns this clonotype: A much larger clone differs by one base, so this may be a read error. The V and J genes are TRBV6-2 or TRBV6-3 and TRBJ2-3; TRBD2 matches 7 bases. The CDR3 has 15 residues. CDR1 and CDR2 (germline): MNHEY, SVGEGT. CDR3 amino acids: CAGSDWRELADTQYF. DNA for the CDR3: TGTGCCGGCAGCGATTGGCGGGAGTTAGCAGATACGCAGTATTTT.

This clonotype occurred a few times. The V gene is TRBV10-3, the J gene TRBJ2-6, with 9 bases fitting TRBD1. The length of the CDR3 is 17 residues. The germline V gene has CDR1 ENHRY and CDR2 SYGVKD. The trim removed 9 bases at V and 4 bases at J, leaving 13 bases unmatched. The CDR3: CAIRTGATPGGANVLTF. The DNA for the CDR3 is TGTGCCATACGGACAGGGGCGACTCCTGGCGGGGCCAACGTCCTGACTTTC.

Details on this clonotype: Relative to the germline gene, one junction end is altered; a read error may explain this. The rearrangement joins TRBV6-4 to TRBJ1-3, with 10 bases that match TRBD1. The CDR3 is 15 residues long. Germline V gene sequence: CDR1 MRHNA, CDR2 SNTAGT. CDR3 nucleotides: TGTGCCGGCAGGAAGAAGACAGGGGGCGCTCACACCATATATTTT. As protein: CAGRKKTGGAHTIYF.

On this clonotype: The final CDR3 position lacks the conserved phenylalanine or tryptophan, pointing to a likely read error. The chain joins TRBV27 to TRBJ1-2, with a possible D match to TRBD1 (5 bases). From germline, CDR1 is MNHEY and CDR2 SMNVEV (reference sequence). V lost 5 bases to trimming and J lost 2 bases, with 18 bases between them. The CDR3 consists of 16 residues. The CDR3: CASSPGWGGSNYGYTY. The CDR3 coding sequence is TGTGCCAGCAGTCCGGGGTGGGGGGGGTCCAACTATGGCTACACCTAC.

This clonotype was seen ten or more times. This rearrangement joins TRBV5-1 to TRBJ1-6; D unresolved. V was shortened by 4 bases and J by 5 bases, with 16 bases between the two germline ends. Germline CDR1 reads SGHRS; CDR2 reads YFSETQ. The CDR3 is 16 amino acids. Written as DNA, the CDR3 is TGCGCCAGCAGCCTTCGGCCAGCCGGGGATAATTCACCCCTCCACTTT. Protein product: CASSLRPAGDNSPLHF.